The subject of this entry is one TCR beta chain. How the authors handled the data: Amplified reference gene primers provided the basis for estimating nucleated cell counts. Libraries were prepared by immunoSEQ multiplex PCR; TCRdb keeps only in-frame clonotypes and omits some of them. V and J calls and clone size are given by that table; D and trimming were obtained from the DNA. The sample includes about 68,000 clones, approximately 80% of them seen just once. The CDR3 is made up of 13 amino acids. The V end lost 9 bases, the J end lost 4 bases, and 13 bases lay between the germline ends. Germline V gene data show CDR1 as SGDLS and CDR2 as YYNGEE. This sample was included in a study of blood T cell repertoires in COVID-19. At the level of the study: Samples came from the United States, Italy and Spain, spanning acute and convalescent COVID-19.

The chain carries TRBV9 and TRBJ1-4, with D possibly being TRBD1 (5 bases). The sequenced material came from peripheral blood. The sequence came from a man at least 80 years old with acute or convalescent COVID-19. CDR3 bases: TGTGCCACCCAGCGGGGCCTTAATGAAAAACTGTTTTTT. It encodes CATQRGLNEKLFF.